These 8 T cell receptor beta chains originate from one sample sequenced in a study of long-term antiretroviral therapy in people with HIV. They ran version v3.0 of the immunoSEQ assay at survey level. The repertoire was sequenced with immunoSEQ multiplex PCR; TCRdb's copy has only in-frame clones and lacks some. Altogether about 37,000 clones are present, 75% to 90% being singletons, with the ten largest covering 6.2%. The material sequenced was unsorted PBMCs, taken 1 year after starting antiretroviral therapy. These receptors were obtained from a man aged 18 to 30 with HIV.

The chain employs TRBV11-3 and TRBJ2-2, with unresolved D. Trimming pared 4 bases from V and 3 bases from J, leaving 3 bases between. The CDR3 is 12 residues long. Looked up from germline, CDR1 is SGHNT and CDR2 is YENEEA. The CDR3: CASSSYTGELFF. Written as DNA, the CDR3 is TGTGCCAGCAGCTCTTACACCGGGGAGCTGTTTTTT.

The genes are TRBV9 and TRBJ1-2; a weak D match, TRBD1 (5 bases). The CDR3 extends over 13 amino acids. V dropped 4 bases and J dropped 5 bases, with 12 bases sitting between them. The V gene's germline CDR1 is SGDLS and CDR2 YYNGEE. This chain's CDR3 is CASSPPAGYGYTF. Here the CDR3 DNA reads TGTGCCAGCAGCCCCCCGGCAGGGTATGGCTACACCTTC.

J is TRBJ2-7 and V is TRBV6-1; D unclear. Germline V lookup: CDR1 MNHNS, CDR2 SASEGT. V gave up 2 bases and J gave up 0 bases, with 11 bases separating them. The CDR3 consists of 15 residues. In DNA, the CDR3 is TGTGCCAGCAGTGAACGCTGGGGAAGCTCCTACGAGCAGTACTTC. Encoded protein: CASSERWGSSYEQYF.

The rearrangement links TRBV28 to TRBJ1-5, with 12 bases fitting TRBD1. The germline CDR1 and CDR2 sequences are MDHEN and SYDVKM. The junction had 7 bases not matched to a gene; V was cut back by 3 bases and J by 7 bases. The CDR3 extends over 16 amino acids. CDR3 nucleotides: TGTGCCAGCAGTTTTAAGGGACAGGGGGCAGACCAGCCCCAGCATTTT. Protein: CASSFKGQGADQPQHF.

There are a few counts of this clone. The chain uses TRBV29-1 and TRBJ1-1, with D unresolved. V was pared by 1 base and J by 0 bases, with 9 bases between. The CDR3 covers 14 residues. From germline, CDR1 is SQVTM and CDR2 ANQGSEA. The CDR3 region is CSVEVGTVNTEAFF. The CDR3 DNA reads TGCAGCGTTGAAGTCGGTACGGTGAACACTGAAGCTTTCTTT.

The rearrangement joins TRBV5-1 to TRBJ1-1; the D gene is possibly TRBD1 (5 bases). With 2 bases removed from V and 0 bases from J, the gap between germline ends came to 8 bases. Looked up from germline, CDR1 is SGHRS and CDR2 is YFSETQ. The CDR3 covers 14 residues. The CDR3 coding sequence is TGCGCCAGCAGCTTAGCAGGGATGAACACTGAAGCTTTCTTT. It translates to CASSLAGMNTEAFF.

The gene calls are TRBV14 and TRBJ2-2; 7 nucleotides match TRBD2. The V and J ends lost 8 bases and 6 bases, in that order; junction bases with no gene match: 24. This CDR3 region has 19 residues. Germline lookup yields CDR1 SGHDN and CDR2 FVKESK. Written as DNA, the CDR3 is TGTGCCAGCCTCGAAGCCAGGGCCTGTGGGGGGGTTAAGGCCGGGGAGCTGTTTTTT. Translation gives CASLEARACGGVKAGELFF.

J is TRBJ2-1 and V is TRBV27; D may be TRBD2 (7 bases). The CDR3 sequence is 16 residues long. Germline CDR1 and CDR2: MNHEY and SMNVEV (reference sequence). With 7 bases removed from V and 4 bases from J, the gap between germline ends came to 20 bases. CDR3 nucleotide sequence: TGTGCCAGCAATCCTGTGGCGGGGGCCCTGTACAATGAGCAGTTCTTC. Amino acids: CASNPVAGALYNEQFF.